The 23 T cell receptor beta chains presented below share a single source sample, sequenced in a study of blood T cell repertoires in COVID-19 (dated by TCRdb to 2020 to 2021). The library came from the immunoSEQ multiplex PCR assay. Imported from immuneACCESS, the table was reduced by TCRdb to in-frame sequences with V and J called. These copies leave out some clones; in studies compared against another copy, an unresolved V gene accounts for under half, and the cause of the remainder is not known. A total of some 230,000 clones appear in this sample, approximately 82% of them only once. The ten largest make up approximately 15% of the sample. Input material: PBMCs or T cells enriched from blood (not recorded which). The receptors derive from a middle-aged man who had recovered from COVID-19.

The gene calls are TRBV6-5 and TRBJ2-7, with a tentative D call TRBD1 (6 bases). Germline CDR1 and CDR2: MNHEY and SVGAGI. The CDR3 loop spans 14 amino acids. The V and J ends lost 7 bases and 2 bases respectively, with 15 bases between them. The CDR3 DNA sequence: TGTGCCAGCATCCTCGGACAGACGGCCTACGAGCAGTACTTC. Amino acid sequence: CASILGQTAYEQYF.

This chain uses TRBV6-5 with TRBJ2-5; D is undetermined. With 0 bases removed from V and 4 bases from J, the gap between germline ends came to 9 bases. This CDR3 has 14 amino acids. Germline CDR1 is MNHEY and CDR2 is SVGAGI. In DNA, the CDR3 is TGTGCCAGCAGTTACTCCCGCGATCGAGAGACCCAGTACTTC. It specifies CASSYSRDRETQYF.

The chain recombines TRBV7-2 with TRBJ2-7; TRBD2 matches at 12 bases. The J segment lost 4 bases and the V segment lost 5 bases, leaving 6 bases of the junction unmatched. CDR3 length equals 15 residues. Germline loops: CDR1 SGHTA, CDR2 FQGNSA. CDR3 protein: CASSPILAGGYEQYF. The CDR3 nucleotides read TGTGCCAGCAGCCCTATACTAGCGGGGGGATACGAGCAGTACTTC.

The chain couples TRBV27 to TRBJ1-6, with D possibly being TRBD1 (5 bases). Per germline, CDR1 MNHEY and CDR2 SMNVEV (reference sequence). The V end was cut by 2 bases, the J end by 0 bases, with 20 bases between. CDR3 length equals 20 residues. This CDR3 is CASSLEGVGRAGSYNSPLHF. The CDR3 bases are TGTGCCAGCAGTTTAGAAGGGGTGGGCAGGGCCGGCTCCTATAATTCACCCCTCCACTTT.

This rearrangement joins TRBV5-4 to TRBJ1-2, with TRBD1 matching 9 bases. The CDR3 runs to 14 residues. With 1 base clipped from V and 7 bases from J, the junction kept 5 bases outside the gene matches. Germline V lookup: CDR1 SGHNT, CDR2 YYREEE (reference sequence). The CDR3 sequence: CASSLSQGAGGYTF. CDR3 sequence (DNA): TGTGCCAGCAGCTTGTCACAGGGGGCAGGTGGCTACACCTTC.

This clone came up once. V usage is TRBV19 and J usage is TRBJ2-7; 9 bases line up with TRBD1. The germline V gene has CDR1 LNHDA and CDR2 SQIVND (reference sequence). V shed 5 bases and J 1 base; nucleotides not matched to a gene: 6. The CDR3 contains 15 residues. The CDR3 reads CASSFRDRASYEQYF. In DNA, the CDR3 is TGTGCCAGTAGTTTCCGGGACAGGGCATCCTACGAGCAGTACTTC.

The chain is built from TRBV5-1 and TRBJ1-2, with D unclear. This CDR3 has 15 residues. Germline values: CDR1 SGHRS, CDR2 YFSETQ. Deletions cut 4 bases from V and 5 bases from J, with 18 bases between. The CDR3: CASSPSGLGEYGYTF. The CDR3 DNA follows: TGCGCCAGCAGCCCGAGCGGATTAGGAGAGTATGGCTACACCTTC.

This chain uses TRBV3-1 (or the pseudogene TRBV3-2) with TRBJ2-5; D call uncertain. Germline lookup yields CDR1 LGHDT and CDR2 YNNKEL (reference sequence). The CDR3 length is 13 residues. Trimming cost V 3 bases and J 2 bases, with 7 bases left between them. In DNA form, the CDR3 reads TGTGCCAGCAGCCAGCTGAGGCAAGAGACCCAGTACTTC. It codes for CASSQLRQETQYF.

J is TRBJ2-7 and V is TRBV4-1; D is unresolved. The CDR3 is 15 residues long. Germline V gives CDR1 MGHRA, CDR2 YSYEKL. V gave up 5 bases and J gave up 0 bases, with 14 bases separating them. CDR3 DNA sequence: TGCGCCAGCAGCTCTTTGCCGGAGTACTCCTACGAGCAGTACTTC. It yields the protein CASSSLPEYSYEQYF.

Here the CDR3 DNA reads TGTGCCATCAGAGGACAGGCAGGGGGGAATTCACCCCTCCACTTT. Translated: CAIRGQAGGNSPLHF. The chain links TRBV10-3 to TRBJ1-6, with TRBD1 matching over 7 bases. Trimming at V came to 6 bases and at J to 7 bases, leaving 9 bases not matched to a gene. This CDR3 spans 15 amino acids. Germline V lookup: CDR1 ENHRY, CDR2 SYGVKD.

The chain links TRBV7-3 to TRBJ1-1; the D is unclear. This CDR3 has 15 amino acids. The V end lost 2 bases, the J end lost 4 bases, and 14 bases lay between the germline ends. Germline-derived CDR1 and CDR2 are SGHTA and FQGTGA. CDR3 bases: TGTGCCAGCAGCTTATCGGGTGACCCCGGCACTGAAGCTTTCTTT. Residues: CASSLSGDPGTEAFF.

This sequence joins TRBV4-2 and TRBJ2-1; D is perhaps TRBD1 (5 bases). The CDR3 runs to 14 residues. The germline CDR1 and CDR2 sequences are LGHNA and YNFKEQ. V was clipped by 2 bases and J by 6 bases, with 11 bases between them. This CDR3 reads CASSQQGRSNEQFF. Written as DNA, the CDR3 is TGTGCCAGCAGCCAACAGGGTCGCTCCAATGAGCAGTTCTTC.

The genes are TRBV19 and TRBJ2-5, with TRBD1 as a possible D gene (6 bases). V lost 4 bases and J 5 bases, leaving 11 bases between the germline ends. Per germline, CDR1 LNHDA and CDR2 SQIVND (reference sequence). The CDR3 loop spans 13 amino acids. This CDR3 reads CASSNRQVETQYF. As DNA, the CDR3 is TGTGCCAGTAGTAACCGACAGGTGGAGACCCAGTACTTC.

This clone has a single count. In DNA, the CDR3 is TGTGCCAGCAGCGTAGAGGGGCGATCACCCCTCCACTTT. It codes for CASSVEGRSPLHF. This chain connects TRBV9 to TRBJ1-6; D possibly corresponds to TRBD1 (5 bases). V was cut by 0 bases and J by 10 bases, with 8 bases left in between. The CDR3 runs to 13 residues. Germline CDR1 is SGDLS and CDR2 is YYNGEE. Full variable domain (outside the CDR3, taken from reference TRBV9 and TRBJ1-6): DSGVTQTPKHLITATGQRVTLRCSPRSGDLSVYWYQQSLDQGLQFLIQYYNGEERAKGNILERFSAQQFPDLHSELNLSSLELGDSALYFCASSVEGRSPLHFGNGTRLTVT.

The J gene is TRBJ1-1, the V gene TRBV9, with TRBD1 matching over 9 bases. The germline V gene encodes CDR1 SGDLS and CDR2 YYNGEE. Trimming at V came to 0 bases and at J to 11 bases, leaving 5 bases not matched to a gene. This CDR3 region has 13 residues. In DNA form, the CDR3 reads TGTGCCAGCAGCGTAGGAGAGGGGACAGGGGCTTTCTTT. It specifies CASSVGEGTGAFF.

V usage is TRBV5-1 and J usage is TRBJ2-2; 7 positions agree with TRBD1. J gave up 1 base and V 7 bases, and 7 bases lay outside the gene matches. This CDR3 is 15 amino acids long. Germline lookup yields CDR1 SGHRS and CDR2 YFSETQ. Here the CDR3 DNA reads TGCGCCAGCGGAGAGAGGACAGGGAACACCGGGGAGCTGTTTTTT. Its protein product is CASGERTGNTGELFF.

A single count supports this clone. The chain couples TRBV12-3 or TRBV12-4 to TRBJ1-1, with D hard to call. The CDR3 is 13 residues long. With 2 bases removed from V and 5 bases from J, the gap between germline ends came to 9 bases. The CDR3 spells CASSLLGRTEAFF. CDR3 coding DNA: TGTGCCAGCAGTTTACTGGGGAGGACTGAAGCTTTCTTT.

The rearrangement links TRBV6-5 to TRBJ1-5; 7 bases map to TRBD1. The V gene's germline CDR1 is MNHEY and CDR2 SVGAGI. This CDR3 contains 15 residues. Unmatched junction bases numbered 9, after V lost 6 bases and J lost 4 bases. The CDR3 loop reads CASRIGQAINQPQHF. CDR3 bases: TGTGCCAGCAGGATCGGACAGGCGATAAATCAGCCCCAGCATTTT.

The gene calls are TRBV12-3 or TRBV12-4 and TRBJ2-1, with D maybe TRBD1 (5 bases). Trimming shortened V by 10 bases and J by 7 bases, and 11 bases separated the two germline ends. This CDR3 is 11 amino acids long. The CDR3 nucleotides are TGTGCCACGACAGTGCGTAATGAGCAGTTCTTC. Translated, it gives CATTVRNEQFF.

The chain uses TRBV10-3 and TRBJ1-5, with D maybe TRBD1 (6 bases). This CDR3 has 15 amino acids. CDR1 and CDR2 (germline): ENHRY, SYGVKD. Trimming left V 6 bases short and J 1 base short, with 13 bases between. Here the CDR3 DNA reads TGTGCCATCAGACAGGGCCTGGAGAGCAATCAGCCCCAGCATTTT. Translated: CAIRQGLESNQPQHF.

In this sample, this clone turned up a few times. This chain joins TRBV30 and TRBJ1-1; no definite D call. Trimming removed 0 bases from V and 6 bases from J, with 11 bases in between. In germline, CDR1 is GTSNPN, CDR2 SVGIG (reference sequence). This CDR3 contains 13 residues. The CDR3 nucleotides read TGTGCCTGGAGTGTACAGCTACCGGCTGAAGCTTTCTTT. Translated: CAWSVQLPAEAFF.

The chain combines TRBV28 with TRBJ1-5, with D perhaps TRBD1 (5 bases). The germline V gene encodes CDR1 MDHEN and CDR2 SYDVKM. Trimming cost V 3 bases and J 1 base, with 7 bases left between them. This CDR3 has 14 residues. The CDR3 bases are TGTGCCAGCAGTTTCAGACAGAGCAATCAGCCCCAGCATTTT. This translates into CASSFRQSNQPQHF.

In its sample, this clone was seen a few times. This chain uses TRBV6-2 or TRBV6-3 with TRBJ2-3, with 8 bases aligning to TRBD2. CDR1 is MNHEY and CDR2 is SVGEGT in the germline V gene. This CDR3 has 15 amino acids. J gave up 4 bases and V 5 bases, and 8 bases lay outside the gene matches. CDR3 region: CASSPGLVVADTQYF. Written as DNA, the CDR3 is TGTGCCAGCAGTCCGGGACTAGTAGTCGCAGATACGCAGTATTTT.